This T cell receptor (beta chain) derives from a study of PD-L1 blockade in urothelial cancer. Background on the study: In about 2014, patients got going on atezolizumab, taking 1,200 mg intravenously every 3 weeks. Study-wide points: The study found that durable-benefit patients expanded tumor-associated blood clones more at 3 weeks.

This sample's time point: peripheral blood 6 weeks after treatment start. Using immunoSEQ multiplex PCR, the repertoire was profiled, and TCRdb retains in-frame clones only, with some absent. The sample lists about 36,000 clones, roughly 80% occurring once. Points on this clone: What it binds is unknown.

The CDR3 runs to 15 residues. Trimming stripped 3 bases from V and 6 bases from J, with 15 bases between. The V gene's germline CDR1 is SGDLS and CDR2 YYNGEE. V is TRBV9 and J is TRBJ2-2; D perhaps matches TRBD2 (6 bases). Sequenced material: PBMCs, taken around atezolizumab (anti-PD-L1) treatment. This TCR was recovered from a man aged 40-49 years with urothelial cancer. DNA of the CDR3: TGTGCCAGCAGCGCCCAACCACTAGCTCCCGGGGAGCTGTTTTTT. Its protein is CASSAQPLAPGELFF.